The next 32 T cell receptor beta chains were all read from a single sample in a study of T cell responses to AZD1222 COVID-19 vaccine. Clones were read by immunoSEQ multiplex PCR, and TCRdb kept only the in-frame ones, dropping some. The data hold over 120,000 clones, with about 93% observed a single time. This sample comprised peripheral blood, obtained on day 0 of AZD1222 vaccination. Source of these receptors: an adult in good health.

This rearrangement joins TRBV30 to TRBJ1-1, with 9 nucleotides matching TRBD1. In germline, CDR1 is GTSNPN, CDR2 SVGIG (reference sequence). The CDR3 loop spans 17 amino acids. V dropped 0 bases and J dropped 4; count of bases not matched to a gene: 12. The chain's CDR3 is CAWSVLYAGQGGTEAFF. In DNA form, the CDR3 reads TGTGCCTGGAGTGTACTTTACGCGGGACAGGGCGGCACTGAAGCTTTCTTT.

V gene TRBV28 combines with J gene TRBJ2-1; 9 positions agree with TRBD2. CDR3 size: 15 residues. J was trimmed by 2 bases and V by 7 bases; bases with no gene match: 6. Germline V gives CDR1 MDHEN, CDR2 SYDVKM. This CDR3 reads CASNSGGRAYNEQFF. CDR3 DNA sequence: TGTGCCAGCAACTCGGGCGGGAGGGCCTACAATGAGCAGTTCTTC.

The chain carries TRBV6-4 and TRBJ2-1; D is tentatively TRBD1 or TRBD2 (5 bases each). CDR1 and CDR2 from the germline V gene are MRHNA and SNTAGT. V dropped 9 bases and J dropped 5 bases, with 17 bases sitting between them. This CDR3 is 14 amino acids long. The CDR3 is CARPAGTDNNEQFF. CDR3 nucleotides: TGTGCCAGACCCGCCGGGACGGACAACAATGAGCAGTTCTTC.

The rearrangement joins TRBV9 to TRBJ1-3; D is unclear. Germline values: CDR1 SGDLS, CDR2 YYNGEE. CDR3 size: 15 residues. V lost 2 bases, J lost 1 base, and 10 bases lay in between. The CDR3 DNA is TGTGCCAGCAGCGTTCAGGCAGAATCTGGAAACACCATATATTTT. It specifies CASSVQAESGNTIYF.

CDR3 sequence (DNA): TGTGCCAGCAGCTCGGGACTAGCGGGAGCGTTGATCACCGGGGAGCTGTTTTTT. Residues: CASSSGLAGALITGELFF. This chain links TRBV5-5 with TRBJ2-2; 14 positions match TRBD2. CDR1 SGHKS and CDR2 YYEKEE come from the germline V gene (reference sequence). The ends lost 3 bases at V and 4 bases at J; junction bases unmatched: 8. This CDR3 is built from 18 residues.

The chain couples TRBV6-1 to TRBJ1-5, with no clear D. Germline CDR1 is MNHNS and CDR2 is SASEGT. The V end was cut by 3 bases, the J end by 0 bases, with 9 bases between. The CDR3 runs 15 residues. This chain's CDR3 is CASSDNTLSNQPQHF. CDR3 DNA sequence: TGTGCCAGCAGTGACAACACCCTTAGCAATCAGCCCCAGCATTTT.

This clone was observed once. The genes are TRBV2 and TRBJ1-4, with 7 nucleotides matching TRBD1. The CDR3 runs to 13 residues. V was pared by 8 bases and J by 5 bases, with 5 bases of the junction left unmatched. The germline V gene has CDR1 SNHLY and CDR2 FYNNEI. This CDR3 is CASSGTENEKLFF. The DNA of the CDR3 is TGTGCCAGCTCCGGGACAGAGAATGAAAAACTGTTTTTT.

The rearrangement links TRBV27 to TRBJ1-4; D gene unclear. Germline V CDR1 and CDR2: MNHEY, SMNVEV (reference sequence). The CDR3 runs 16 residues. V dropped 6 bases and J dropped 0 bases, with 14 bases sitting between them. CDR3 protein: CASSLGGIATNEKLFF. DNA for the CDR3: TGTGCCAGCAGCCTGGGAGGGATTGCAACTAATGAAAAACTGTTTTTT.

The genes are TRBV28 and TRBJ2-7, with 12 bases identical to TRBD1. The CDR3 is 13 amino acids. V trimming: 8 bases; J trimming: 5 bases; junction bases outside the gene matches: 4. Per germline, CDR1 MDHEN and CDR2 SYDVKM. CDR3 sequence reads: CASGTGGINEQYF. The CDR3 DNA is TGTGCCAGCGGGACAGGGGGCATCAACGAGCAGTACTTC.

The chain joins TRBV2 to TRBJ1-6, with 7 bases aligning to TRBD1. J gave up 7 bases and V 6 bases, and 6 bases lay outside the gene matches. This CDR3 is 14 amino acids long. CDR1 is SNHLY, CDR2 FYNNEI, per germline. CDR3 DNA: TGTGCCAGCAGGACAGGGTTTGCGAATTCACCCCTCCACTTT. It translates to CASRTGFANSPLHF.

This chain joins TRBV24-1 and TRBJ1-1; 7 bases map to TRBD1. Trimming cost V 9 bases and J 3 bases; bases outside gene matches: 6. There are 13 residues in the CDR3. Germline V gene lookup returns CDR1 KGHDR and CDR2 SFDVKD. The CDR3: CATQRGGDTEAFF. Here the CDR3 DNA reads TGTGCCACCCAGCGAGGGGGCGACACTGAAGCTTTCTTT.

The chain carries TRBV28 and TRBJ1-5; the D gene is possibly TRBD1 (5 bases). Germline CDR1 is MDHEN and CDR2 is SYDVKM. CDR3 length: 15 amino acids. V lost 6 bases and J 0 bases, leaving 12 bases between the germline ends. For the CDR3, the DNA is TGTGCCAGCAGAACCCACAGGAATAGCAATCAGCCCCAGCATTTT. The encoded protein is CASRTHRNSNQPQHF.

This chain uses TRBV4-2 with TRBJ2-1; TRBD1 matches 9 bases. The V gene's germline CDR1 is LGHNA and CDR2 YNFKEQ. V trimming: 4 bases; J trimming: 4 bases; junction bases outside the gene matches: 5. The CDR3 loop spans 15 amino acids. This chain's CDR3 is CASSLDRGAYNEQFF. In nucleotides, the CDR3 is TGTGCCAGCAGCCTAGACAGGGGGGCTTACAATGAGCAGTTCTTC.

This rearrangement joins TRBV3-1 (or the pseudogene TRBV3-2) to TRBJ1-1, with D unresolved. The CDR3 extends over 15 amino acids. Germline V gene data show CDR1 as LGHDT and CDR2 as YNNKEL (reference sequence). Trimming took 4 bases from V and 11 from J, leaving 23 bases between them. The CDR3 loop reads CASSRGPGINAGAFF. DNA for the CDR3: TGTGCCAGCAGCCGCGGACCGGGGATCAATGCAGGTGCTTTCTTT.

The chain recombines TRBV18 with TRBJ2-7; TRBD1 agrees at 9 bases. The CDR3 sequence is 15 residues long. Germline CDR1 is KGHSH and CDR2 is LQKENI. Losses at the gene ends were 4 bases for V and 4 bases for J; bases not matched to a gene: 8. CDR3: CASSLDGQGRYEQYF. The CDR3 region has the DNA TGTGCCAGCTCACTGGATGGACAGGGGCGTTACGAGCAGTACTTC.

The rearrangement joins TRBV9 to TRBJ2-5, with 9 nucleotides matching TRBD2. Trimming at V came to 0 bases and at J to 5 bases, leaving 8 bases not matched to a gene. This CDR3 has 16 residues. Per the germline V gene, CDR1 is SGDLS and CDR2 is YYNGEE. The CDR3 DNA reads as TGTGCCAGCAGCGTAGGTTTTAGCGGGAGTCCCGAGACCCAGTACTTC. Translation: CASSVGFSGSPETQYF.

This CDR3 is CASSLPGTSNEQFF. In DNA, the CDR3 is TGTGCCAGTAGTCTCCCCGGGACTAGTAATGAGCAGTTCTTC. The V call is TRBV19, the J call TRBJ2-1; 8 bases map to TRBD2. V dropped 5 bases and J dropped 7; count of bases not matched to a gene: 7. CDR3 length equals 14 residues. The germline V gene has CDR1 LNHDA and CDR2 SQIVND (reference sequence).

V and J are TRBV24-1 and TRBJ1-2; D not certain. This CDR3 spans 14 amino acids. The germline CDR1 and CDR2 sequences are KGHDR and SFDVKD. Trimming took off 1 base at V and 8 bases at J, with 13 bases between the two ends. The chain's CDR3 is CATSDLKDRGGYTF. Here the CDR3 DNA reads TGTGCCACCAGTGATTTAAAGGACCGTGGAGGCTACACCTTC.

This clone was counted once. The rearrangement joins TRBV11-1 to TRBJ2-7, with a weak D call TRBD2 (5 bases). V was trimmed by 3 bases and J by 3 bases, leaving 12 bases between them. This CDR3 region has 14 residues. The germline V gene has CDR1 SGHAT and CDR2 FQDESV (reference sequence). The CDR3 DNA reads TGTGCCAGCAGCTTTGACCGGGGAAACTACGAGCAGTACTTC. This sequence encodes CASSFDRGNYEQYF.

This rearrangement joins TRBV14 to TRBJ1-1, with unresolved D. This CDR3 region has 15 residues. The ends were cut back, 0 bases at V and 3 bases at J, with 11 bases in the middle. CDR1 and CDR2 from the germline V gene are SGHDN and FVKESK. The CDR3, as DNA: TGTGCCAGCAGCCAAGACTTGAGGGAGGACACTGAAGCTTTCTTT. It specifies CASSQDLREDTEAFF.

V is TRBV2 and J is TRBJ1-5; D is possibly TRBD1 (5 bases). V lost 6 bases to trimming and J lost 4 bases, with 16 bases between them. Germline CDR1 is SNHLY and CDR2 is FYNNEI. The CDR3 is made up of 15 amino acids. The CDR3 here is CASRVSARGNQPQHF. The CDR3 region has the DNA TGTGCCAGCAGGGTTTCGGCTCGGGGGAATCAGCCCCAGCATTTT.

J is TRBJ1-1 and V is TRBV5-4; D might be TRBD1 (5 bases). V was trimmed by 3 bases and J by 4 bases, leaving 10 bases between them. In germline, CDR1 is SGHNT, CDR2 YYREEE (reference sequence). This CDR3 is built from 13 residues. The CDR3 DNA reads TGTGCCAGCAGCTCGTGGGACGGCACTGAAGCTTTCTTT. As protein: CASSSWDGTEAFF.

The CDR3 DNA reads as TGCGCCAGCAGCTTGCAGGGGAGTGAAAAACTGTTTTTT. This translates into CASSLQGSEKLFF. This chain links TRBV5-1 with TRBJ1-4; possible D gene TRBD1, 6 bases. V was trimmed by 1 base and J by 7 bases, leaving 8 bases between them. Germline V gene data show CDR1 as SGHRS and CDR2 as YFSETQ. The CDR3 has 13 residues.

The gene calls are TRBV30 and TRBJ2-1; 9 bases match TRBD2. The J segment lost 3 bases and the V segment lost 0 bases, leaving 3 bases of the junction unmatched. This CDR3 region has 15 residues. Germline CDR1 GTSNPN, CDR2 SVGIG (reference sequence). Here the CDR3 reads CAWSVISGSYNEQFF. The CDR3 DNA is TGTGCCTGGAGTGTGATTAGCGGGAGCTACAATGAGCAGTTCTTC. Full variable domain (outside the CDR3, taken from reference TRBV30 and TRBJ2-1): SQTIHQWPATLVQPVGSPLSLECTVEGTSNPNLYWYRQAAGRGLQLLFYSVGIGQISSEVPQNLSASRPQDRQFILSSKKLLLSDSGFYLCAWSVISGSYNEQFFGPGTRLTVL.

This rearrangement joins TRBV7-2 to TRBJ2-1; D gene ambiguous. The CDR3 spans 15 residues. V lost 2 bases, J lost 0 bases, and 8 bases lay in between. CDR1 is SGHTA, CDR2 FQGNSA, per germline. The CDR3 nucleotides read TGTGCCAGCAGCTTAAAGCGTAGCTCCTACAATGAGCAGTTCTTC. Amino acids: CASSLKRSSYNEQFF.

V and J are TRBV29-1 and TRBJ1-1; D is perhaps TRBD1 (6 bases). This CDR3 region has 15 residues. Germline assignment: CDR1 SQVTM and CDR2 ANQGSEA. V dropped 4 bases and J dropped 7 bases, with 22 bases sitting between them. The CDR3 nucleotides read TGCAGCGTTGTCGGAAACTCGGGGGCTTATGATGAAGCTTTCTTT. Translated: CSVVGNSGAYDEAFF.

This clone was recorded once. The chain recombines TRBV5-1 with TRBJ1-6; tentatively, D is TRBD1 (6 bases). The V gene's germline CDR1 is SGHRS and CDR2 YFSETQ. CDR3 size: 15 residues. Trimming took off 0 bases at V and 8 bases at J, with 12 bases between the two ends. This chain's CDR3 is CASSLAGAHYSPLHF. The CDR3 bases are TGCGCCAGCAGCTTGGCGGGGGCTCATTATTCACCCCTCCACTTT.

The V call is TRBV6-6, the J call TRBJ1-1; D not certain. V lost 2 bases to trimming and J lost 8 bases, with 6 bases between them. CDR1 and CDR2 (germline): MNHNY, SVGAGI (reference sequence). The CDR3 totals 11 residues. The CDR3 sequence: CASSYMWEAFF. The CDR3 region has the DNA TGTGCCAGCAGTTACATGTGGGAAGCTTTCTTT.

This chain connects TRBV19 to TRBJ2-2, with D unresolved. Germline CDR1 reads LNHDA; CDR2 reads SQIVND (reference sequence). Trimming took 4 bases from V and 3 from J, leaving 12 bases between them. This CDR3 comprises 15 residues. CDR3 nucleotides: TGTGCCAGTAGTAAAGCTGAGGAACACACCGGGGAGCTGTTTTTT. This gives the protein CASSKAEEHTGELFF.

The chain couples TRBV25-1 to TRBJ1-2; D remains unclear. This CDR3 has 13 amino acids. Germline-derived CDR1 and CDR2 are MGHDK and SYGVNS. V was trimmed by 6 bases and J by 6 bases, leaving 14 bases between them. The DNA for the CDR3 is TGTGCCAGCAGCTTGAGGGTTACGGATGGCTACACCTTC. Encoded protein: CASSLRVTDGYTF.

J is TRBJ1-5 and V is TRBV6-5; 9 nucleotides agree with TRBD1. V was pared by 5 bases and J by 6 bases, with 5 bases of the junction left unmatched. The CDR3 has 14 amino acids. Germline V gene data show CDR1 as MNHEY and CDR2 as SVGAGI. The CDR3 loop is CASSRQGVTQPQHF. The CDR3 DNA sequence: TGTGCCAGCAGTAGACAGGGGGTAACTCAGCCCCAGCATTTT.

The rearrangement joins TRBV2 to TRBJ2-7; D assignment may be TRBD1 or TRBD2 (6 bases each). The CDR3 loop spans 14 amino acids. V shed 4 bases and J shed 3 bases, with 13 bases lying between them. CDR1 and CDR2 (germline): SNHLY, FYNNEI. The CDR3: CASSGRGLVYEQYF. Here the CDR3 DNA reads TGTGCCAGCAGTGGTCGGGGGCTGGTCTACGAGCAGTACTTC.